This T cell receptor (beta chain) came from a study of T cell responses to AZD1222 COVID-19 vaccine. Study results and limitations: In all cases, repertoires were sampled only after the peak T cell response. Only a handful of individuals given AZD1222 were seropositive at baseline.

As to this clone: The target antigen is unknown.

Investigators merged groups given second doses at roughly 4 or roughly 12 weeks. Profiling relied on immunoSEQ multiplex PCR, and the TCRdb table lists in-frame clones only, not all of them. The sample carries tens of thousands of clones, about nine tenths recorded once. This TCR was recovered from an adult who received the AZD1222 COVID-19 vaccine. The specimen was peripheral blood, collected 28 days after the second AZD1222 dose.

CDR3 in DNA: TGTGCCAGCAGCGACGATTTAGGGACAGGGGTTCTTACGCAGTATTTT. Translating it yields CASSDDLGTGVLTQYF. The V call is TRBV27, the J call TRBJ2-3; 10 nucleotides agree with TRBD1. With 6 bases clipped from V and 8 bases from J, the junction kept 14 bases outside the gene matches. Germline V gene sequence: CDR1 MNHEY, CDR2 SMNVEV (reference sequence). The CDR3 covers 16 residues.